These T cell receptor beta chains were read from a single sample in a study of T cell changes during pregnancy in multiple sclerosis. Here immunoSEQ multiplex PCR was the method, and the copy in TCRdb shows in-frame clones only, minus some. The sample has approximately 40,000 clones; 88% are singletons. Source: CD4+ T cells from peripheral blood mononuclear cells, taken in the second trimester of pregnancy. Receptors were obtained from a female donor with multiple sclerosis, enrolled in a pregnancy study. CDR3s include the opening cysteine and the closing phenylalanine or tryptophan. The D gene is left open where the match is weak. Only part of the rows carry a size: once, few, many, or a class if the clone is expanded.

>TRBD2|few|TRBJ2-7|TRBV7-2
CASSSTSGSPSIAF
TGTGCCAGCAGCTCTACTAGCGGGAGCCCTTCCATCGCCTTC
>.|.|TRBJ2-7|TRBV5-1
CASSDAGGTYEQYF
TGCGCCAGCAGCGACGCCGGGGGAACCTACGAGCAGTACTTC
>.|.|TRBJ2-7|TRBV15
CATSRGSSYEQYF
TGTGCCACCTCACGGGGGAGCTCCTACGAGCAGTACTTC
>TRBD2|.|TRBJ2-2|TRBV12-5
CASGSAVGLAGGGELFF
TGTGCTAGTGGCTCGGCCGTAGGACTAGCGGGAGGTGGGGAGCTGTTTTTT
>TRBD2|.|TRBJ2-4|TRBV7-2
CASSPAGGIQYF
TGTGCCAGCAGTCCCGCCGGGGGGATTCAGTACTTC
>.|.|TRBJ2-1|TRBV2
CASASGAYNEQFF
TGTGCCAGCGCATCCGGGGCCTACAATGAGCAGTTCTTC
>.|.|TRBJ2-2|TRBV4-2
CASSQDQTGELFF
TGTGCCAGCAGCCAAGATCAGACCGGGGAGCTGTTTTTT
>TRBD2|.|TRBJ2-5|TRBV29-1
CSVAGLAGDLETQYF
TGCAGCGTCGCGGGACTAGCGGGAGACTTGGAGACCCAGTACTTC
>.|.|TRBJ2-2|TRBV5-1
CASSLKDRSYGELFF
TGCGCCAGCAGCTTAAAGGACAGATCCTACGGGGAGCTGTTTTTT
>.|.|TRBJ2-3|TRBV10-3
CAISESTRETDTQYF
TGTGCCATCAGTGAGTCTACCAGGGAAACAGATACGCAGTATTTT
>TRBD2|.|TRBJ2-3|TRBV7-2
CASSRLAVTDTQYF
TGTGCCAGCAGCAGACTAGCAGTCACAGATACGCAGTATTTT
>.|once|TRBJ2-3|TRBV15
CATSSQRVAESTDTQYF
TGTGCCACCAGCTCTCAGAGGGTAGCGGAAAGCACAGATACGCAGTATTTT
>TRBD1|.|TRBJ1-1|TRBV6-6
CASSYRDRGQDTEAFF
TGTGCCAGCAGTTATCGGGACAGGGGGCAGGACACTGAAGCTTTCTTT
>TRBD1|few|TRBJ1-1|TRBV15
CATSFGDRHLEAFF
TGTGCCACCAGCTTCGGGGACAGACACCTTGAAGCTTTCTTT
>.|.|TRBJ1-5|TRBV7-8
CASSLTGNQPQHF
TGTGCCAGCAGCTTAACTGGCAATCAGCCCCAGCATTTT
>.|.|TRBJ2-7|TRBV14
CASSPPMHTGHYEQYF
TGTGCCAGCAGCCCGCCCATGCATACTGGTCACTACGAGCAGTACTTC
>TRBD2|.|TRBJ2-1|TRBV4-2
CASSQASSPAGTSGSSSYNEQFF
TGTGCCAGCAGCCAAGCCTCCTCCCCAGCCGGGACTAGCGGGAGTAGCTCCTACAATGAGCAGTTCTTC
>.|few|TRBJ2-7|TRBV6-1
CASSEDWYEQYF
TGTGCCAGCAGTGAAGACTGGTACGAGCAGTACTTC
>.|.|TRBJ2-1|TRBV14
CASSQDLVRGTEQFF
TGTGCCAGCAGCCAAGATCTTGTCAGGGGAACTGAGCAGTTCTTC
>TRBD2|.|TRBJ2-5|TRBV5-4
CASSSVGLAGLETQYF
TGTGCCAGCAGCTCCGTGGGGCTAGCGGGACTGGAGACCCAGTACTTC
>.|few|TRBJ1-1|TRBV28
CASGGLGAFF
TGTGCCAGCGGAGGATTGGGAGCTTTCTTT
>TRBD2|.|TRBJ2-7|TRBV7-8
CASSPVPVGTRVYEQYF
TGTGCCAGCAGCCCAGTGCCGGTCGGGACTAGAGTTTACGAGCAGTACTTC
>.|.|TRBJ1-2|TRBV7-2
CASSLDQYNYGYTF
TGTGCCAGCAGCTTAGATCAGTATAACTATGGCTACACCTTC
>.|.|TRBJ1-1|TRBV6-5
CASSARMNTEAFF
TGTGCCAGCAGCGCGCGTATGAACACTGAAGCTTTCTTT
>TRBD2|.|TRBJ2-7|TRBV28
CASNPSGTTYEQYF
TGTGCCAGCAACCCTAGCGGGACGACCTACGAGCAGTACTTC
>.|.|TRBJ1-2|TRBV29-1
CSVGNNGYGYTF
TGCAGCGTTGGAAACAATGGCTATGGCTACACCTTC
>.|.|TRBJ2-5|TRBV28
CASSGGMETQYF
TGTGCCAGCAGTGGAGGGATGGAGACCCAGTACTTC
>TRBD2|.|TRBJ2-3|TRBV4-2
CASSQVASGATDTQYF
TGTGCCAGCAGCCAAGTGGCTAGCGGCGCCACAGATACGCAGTATTTT
>TRBD2|.|TRBJ2-5|TRBV29-1
CSVVRGGAGETQYF
TGCAGCGTGGTACGGGGGGGGGCAGGAGAGACCCAGTACTTC
>.|.|TRBJ1-2|TRBV28
CASSFVRGRNYGYTF
TGTGCCAGCAGTTTTGTCCGGGGTCGGAACTATGGCTACACCTTC
>TRBD1|.|TRBJ1-5|TRBV29-1
CSVADRPGYNQPQHF
TGCAGCGTCGCGGACAGGCCCGGGTATAATCAGCCCCAGCATTTT
>.|.|TRBJ1-1|TRBV5-8
CASSRRAGVNTEAFF
TGTGCCAGCAGTCGAAGGGCAGGGGTGAACACTGAAGCTTTCTTT
>.|.|TRBJ2-7|TRBV6-4
CASSEGGSHEQYF
TGTGCCAGCAGCGAAGGAGGGTCCCACGAGCAGTACTTC
>TRBD2|.|TRBJ2-7|TRBV30
CAWGAGGYEQYF
TGTGCCTGGGGGGCCGGGGGGTACGAGCAGTACTTC
>.|.|TRBJ2-7|TRBV15
CATSRVTAHYSYEQYF
TGTGCCACCAGCAGAGTAACGGCCCACTACTCCTACGAGCAGTACTTC
>.|.|TRBJ2-7|TRBV10-3
CAISEFREQYF
TGTGCCATCAGTGAGTTCCGCGAGCAGTACTTC
>.|.|TRBJ2-1|TRBV11-1
CASSTVAAVHNEQFF
TGTGCCAGCAGCACCGTAGCGGCTGTGCACAATGAGCAGTTCTTC
>.|once|TRBJ2-1|TRBV11-2
CASSLDRLNEQFF
TGTGCCAGCAGCTTAGATAGACTCAATGAGCAGTTCTTC
>.|once|TRBJ2-1|TRBV5-6
CASSLKREQFF
TGTGCCAGCAGCCTCAAGCGGGAGCAGTTCTTC
>.|.|TRBJ1-4|TRBV2
CASSEDRVGANEKLFF
TGTGCCAGCAGTGAAGACAGGGTTGGCGCTAATGAAAAACTGTTTTTT